This entry concerns a single T cell receptor (beta chain). As yet, its antigen is unknown. Reverse transcription of all isolated RNA meant that expressed TCRB transcripts were sequenced. Deep immunoSEQ sequencing covered naive, central memory and regulatory T cell samples. Sequenced by immunoSEQ multiplex PCR; TCRdb stores in-frame clones only, minus some. The sample comprises a few hundred thousand clones, about 15% of which are singletons, and just under 0.02% rests with the top ten. This sample is part of a study of beta chain features in type 1 diabetes. Per germline, CDR1 SGHRS and CDR2 YFSETQ. The CDR3 sequence is 16 residues long. The V end lost 0 bases, the J end lost 7 bases, and 17 bases lay between the germline ends. The authors obtained over 98% purity in all sorted populations. Points from the study as a whole: Across all four CD4+ subsets, people with type 1 diabetes showed modestly shorter TCRB CDR3s. Insertions at VDJ junctions were less frequent in type 1 diabetes patients. These patients also deleted more nucleotides at the same junctions. It was among patients, rather than healthy donors, that naive, central memory and Treg TCRB repertoires appeared more similar.

This chain uses TRBV5-1 with TRBJ2-1; perhaps TRBD1 as D (6 bases). This TCR came from a man younger than 45 with type 1 diabetes. The sample consisted of naive CD4+ T cells from blood. DNA for the CDR3: TGCGCCAGCAGCTTGGCCGTCACAGGGAAAAGGAATGAGCAGTTCTTC. Translating gives CASSLAVTGKRNEQFF.